The 8 T cell receptor beta chains below were found in one sample sequenced in a study of blood T cells in healthy people across ages. Alongside a J-beta primer mix, a sample-barcoded 5' primer served in a second PCR lasting about 7 to 12 cycles. One entry per CDR3 protein results from TCRdb running MiXCR on the 5' RACE reads. The data hold 550,000 to 750,000 distinct CDR3 sequences, with 20% to 25% observed a single time. Sequencing was performed on blood. The receptors were gathered from a man between 65 and 85 years old in good health.

This clonotype was seen a single time. J is TRBJ2-5 and V is TRBV24-1, with 10 bases fitting TRBD1. V shed 3 bases and J 1 base; nucleotides not matched to a gene: 1. The CDR3 sequence is 15 residues long. From germline, CDR1 is KGHDR and CDR2 SFDVKD. The CDR3 loop reads CATSDRTGGQETQYF. CDR3 coding DNA: TGTGCCACCAGTGATAGGACAGGGGGCCAAGAGACCCAGTACTTC.

Turning to this clonotype: Compared with germline, one end of the junction differs, possibly owing to a read error. J is TRBJ2-7 and V is TRBV7-9; TRBD1 matches 7 bases. The CDR3 runs to 12 residues. Per germline, CDR1 SEHNR and CDR2 FQNEAQ (reference sequence). CDR3 in amino acids: CASSLMGDSSHF. The CDR3 coding sequence is TGTGCCAGCAGCTTAATGGGGGACAGCAGCCACTTC.

This clonotype was recorded a few times. CDR3 coding DNA: TGCGCCAGCAGCCAAGTTGGGGCAGGGGGCTGGATCGATGGCTACACCTTC. Residues: CASSQVGAGGWIDGYTF. The rearrangement uses TRBV4-3 and TRBJ1-2, with 8 bases lining up with TRBD1. The CDR3 loop spans 17 amino acids. Germline CDR1 reads LGHNA; CDR2 reads YSLEER. The V segment lost 1 base and the J segment 6 bases; nucleotides outside the gene matches: 13.

This clonotype appeared a few times. The chain joins TRBV20-1 to TRBJ2-3, with unresolved D. V was pared by 6 bases and J by 1 base, with 17 bases between. Looked up from germline, CDR1 is DFQATT and CDR2 is SNEGSKA (reference sequence). The CDR3 sequence is 15 residues long. The CDR3 DNA is TGCAGTGCCACAATGGTGAGCGACCGCACAGATACGCAGTATTTT. This translates into CSATMVSDRTDTQYF.

A single count supports this clonotype. The rearrangement uses TRBV12-3 or TRBV12-4 and TRBJ2-1; D is unresolved. The CDR3 has 16 residues. The V end lost 6 bases, the J end lost 3 bases, and 18 bases lay between the germline ends. This CDR3 reads CASSLLDWTSYNEQFF. The CDR3 DNA reads as TGTGCCAGCAGCCTCCTAGACTGGACCAGCTACAATGAGCAGTTCTTC.

The chain links TRBV2 to TRBJ2-5; D may correspond to TRBD1 or TRBD2 (6 bases each). This CDR3 has 14 amino acids. The V end lost 5 bases, the J end lost 5 bases, and 15 bases lay between the germline ends. Germline V gene sequence: CDR1 SNHLY, CDR2 FYNNEI. Here the CDR3 reads CASSYVGGRETQYF. DNA for the CDR3: TGTGCCAGCAGTTACGTAGGGGGGAGGGAGACCCAGTACTTC.

The rearrangement uses TRBV12-3 or TRBV12-4 and TRBJ2-5; a weak D match, TRBD2 (5 bases). The J call is uncertain, as TRBJ2-1 better fits the DNA end. The CDR3 extends over 11 amino acids. The CDR3 sequence: CASSFGVEQFF. The CDR3 nucleotides read TGTGCCAGCAGTTTCGGGGTCGAGCAGTTCTTC.

This rearrangement joins TRBV3-1 to TRBJ2-5, with D unclear. The CDR3 contains 14 residues. Germline V gene sequence: CDR1 LGHDT, CDR2 YNNKEL (reference sequence). Between the trimmed V and J ends, which lost 1 base and 4 bases, there was a span of 10 bases. The DNA for the CDR3 is TGTGCCAGCAGCCAAGGGTCCGGCTTAGAGACCCAGTACTTC. It translates to CASSQGSGLETQYF.